This T cell receptor beta chain was recovered during a study of TIL therapy for anti-PD-1-resistant metastatic lung cancer. About the research overall: Tumor harvest preceded PD-1/PD-L1 blockade, followed by nivolumab treatment. Patients had a median age of approximately 57 years (range about 38-85). Study-wide results and caveats: The baseline peripheral repertoire was partially replaced by infused TIL clonotypes that later decayed.

Sequencing used immunoSEQ v3. TCRdb keeps only in-frame clones here, not all; method: immunoSEQ multiplex PCR. The sample includes under 70,000 clones, around nine tenths of them seen just once. Time point noted: pre-treatment sample, taken before nivolumab and TIL therapy. Patients were adults with stage 4 NSCLC. This CDR3 spans 13 amino acids. CDR1 SNHLY and CDR2 FYNNEI come from the germline V gene. V was shortened by 11 bases and J by 1 base, with 14 bases between the two germline ends. Points on this clone: What it binds is unknown.

This sequence was found in a person aged 25-80 years with non-small cell lung cancer. The chain uses TRBV2 and TRBJ1-1, with D maybe TRBD1 (6 bases). Sequenced material: blood, taken at baseline. As DNA, the CDR3 is TGTGCCGCCGGGGGGGCCTGGAACACTGAAGCTTTCTTT. Amino acid sequence: CAAGGAWNTEAFF.